This TCR beta chain appears in the sequencing data of a study of shared clonotypes between healthy human individuals. Broader study findings: Clonotype sharing among donors was thought likely to change with sequencing depth. Sorted-subset sequencing was shown by rarefaction to be incomplete despite large depth.

About this clone: Its cognate antigen is unknown.

In the original processing: From ImmunoSEQ came sequences covering only the junction and carrying no quality scores, so filtering differed. Profiling relied on immunoSEQ multiplex PCR, and the TCRdb table lists in-frame clones only, not all of them. V and J calls and clone size are given by that table; D and trimming were obtained from the DNA. The sample lists roughly 2,500,000 clones, over 85% occurring once. CDR3 size: 13 residues. Germline loops: CDR1 SGHTA, CDR2 FQGNSA. V was clipped by 5 bases and J by 6 bases, with 13 bases between them. The rearrangement joins TRBV7-2 to TRBJ2-5; D possibly matches TRBD1 or TRBD2 (5 bases each). The sample comprised naive CD4+ T cells from PBMCs. The subset was: CD45RA+ positively selected. The source of this sequence is a man aged 18-30 years in good health. Some clones in this sample may be carry-over from other donors' samples. The CDR3 reads CASSTAGTKTQYF. The CDR3 DNA reads TGTGCCAGCAGCACGGCAGGGACGAAGACCCAGTACTTC.